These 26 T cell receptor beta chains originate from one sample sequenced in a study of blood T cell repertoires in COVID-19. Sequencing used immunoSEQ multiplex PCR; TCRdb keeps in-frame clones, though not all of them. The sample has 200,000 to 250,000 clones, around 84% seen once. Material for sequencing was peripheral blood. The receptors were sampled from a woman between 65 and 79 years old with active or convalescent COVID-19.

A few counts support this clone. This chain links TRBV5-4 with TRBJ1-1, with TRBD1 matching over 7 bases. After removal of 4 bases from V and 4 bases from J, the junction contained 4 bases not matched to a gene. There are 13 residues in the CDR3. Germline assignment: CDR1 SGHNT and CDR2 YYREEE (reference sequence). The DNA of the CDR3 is TGTGCCAGCAGCAGACGGACAGGCACTGAAGCTTTCTTT. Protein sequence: CASSRRTGTEAFF.

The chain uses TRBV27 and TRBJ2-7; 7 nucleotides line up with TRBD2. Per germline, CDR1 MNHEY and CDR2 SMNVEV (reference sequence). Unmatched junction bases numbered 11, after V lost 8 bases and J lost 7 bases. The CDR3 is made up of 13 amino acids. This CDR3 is CASGEGPLIEQYF. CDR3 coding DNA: TGTGCCAGCGGGGAGGGACCCCTCATAGAGCAGTACTTC.

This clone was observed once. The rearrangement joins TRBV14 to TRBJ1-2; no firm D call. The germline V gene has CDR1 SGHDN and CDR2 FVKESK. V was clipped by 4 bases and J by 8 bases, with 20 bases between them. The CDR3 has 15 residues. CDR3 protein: CASSPYGGPERGYTF. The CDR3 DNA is TGTGCCAGCAGCCCTTACGGAGGCCCCGAGCGAGGCTACACCTTC.

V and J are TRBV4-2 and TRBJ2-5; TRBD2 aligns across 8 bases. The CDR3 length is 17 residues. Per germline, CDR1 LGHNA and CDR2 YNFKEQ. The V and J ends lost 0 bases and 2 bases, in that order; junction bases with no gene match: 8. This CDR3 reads CASSQESLSGGQETQYF. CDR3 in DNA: TGTGCCAGCAGCCAAGAAAGCTTGTCGGGAGGGCAAGAGACCCAGTACTTC.

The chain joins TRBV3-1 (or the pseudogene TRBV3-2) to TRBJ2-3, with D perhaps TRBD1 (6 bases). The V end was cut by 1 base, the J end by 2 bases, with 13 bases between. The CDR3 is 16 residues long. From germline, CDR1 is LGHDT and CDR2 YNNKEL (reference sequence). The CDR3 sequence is CASSQASGQPTDTQYF. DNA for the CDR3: TGTGCCAGCAGCCAAGCGTCAGGACAGCCCACAGATACGCAGTATTTT.

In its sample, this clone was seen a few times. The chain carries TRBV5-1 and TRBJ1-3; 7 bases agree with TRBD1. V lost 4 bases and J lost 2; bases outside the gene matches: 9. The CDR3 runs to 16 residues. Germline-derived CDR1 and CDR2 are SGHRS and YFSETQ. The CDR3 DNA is TGCGCCAGCAGCCCCCGTTGGGGGACAGCTGGAAACACCATATATTTT. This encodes CASSPRWGTAGNTIYF. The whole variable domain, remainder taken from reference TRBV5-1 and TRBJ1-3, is KAGVTQTPRYLIKTRGQQVTLSCSPISGHRSVSWYQQTPGQGLQFLFEYFSETQRNKGNFPGRFSGRQFSNSRSEMNVSTLELGDSALYLCASSPRWGTAGNTIYFGEGSWLTVV.

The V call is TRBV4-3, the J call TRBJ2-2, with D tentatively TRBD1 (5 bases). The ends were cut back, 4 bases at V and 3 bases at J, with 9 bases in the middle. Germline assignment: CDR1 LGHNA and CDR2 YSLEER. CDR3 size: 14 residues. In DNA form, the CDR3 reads TGCGCCAGCAGCCTCAGGGTGTACACCGGGGAGCTGTTTTTT. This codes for CASSLRVYTGELFF.

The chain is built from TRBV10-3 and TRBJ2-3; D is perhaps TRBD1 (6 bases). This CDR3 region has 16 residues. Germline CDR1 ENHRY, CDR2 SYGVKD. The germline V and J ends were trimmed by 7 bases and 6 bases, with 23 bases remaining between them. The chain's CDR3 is CAITTSPDSTKDTQYF. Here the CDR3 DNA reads TGTGCCATCACTACCTCCCCGGACAGCACAAAGGATACGCAGTATTTT.

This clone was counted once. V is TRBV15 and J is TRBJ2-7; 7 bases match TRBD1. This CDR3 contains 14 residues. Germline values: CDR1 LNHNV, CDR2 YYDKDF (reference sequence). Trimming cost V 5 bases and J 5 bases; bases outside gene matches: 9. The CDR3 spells CATSPRQGGNEQYF. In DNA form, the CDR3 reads TGTGCCACCAGCCCACGACAGGGTGGAAACGAGCAGTACTTC.

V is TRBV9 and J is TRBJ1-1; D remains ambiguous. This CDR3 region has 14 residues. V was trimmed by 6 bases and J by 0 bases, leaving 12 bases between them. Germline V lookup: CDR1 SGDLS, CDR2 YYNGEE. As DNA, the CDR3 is TGTGCCAGCATTTGCATACACATGAACACTGAAGCTTTCTTT. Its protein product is CASICIHMNTEAFF.

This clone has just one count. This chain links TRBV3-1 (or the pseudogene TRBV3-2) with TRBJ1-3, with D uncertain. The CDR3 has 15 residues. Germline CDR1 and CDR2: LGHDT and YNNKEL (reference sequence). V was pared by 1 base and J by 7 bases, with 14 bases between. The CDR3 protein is CASSQVGEDWNTIYF. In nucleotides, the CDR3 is TGTGCCAGCAGCCAAGTTGGGGAGGATTGGAACACCATATATTTT.

The CDR3 here is CSVLSQTKEGYTF. The CDR3 nucleotides are TGCAGCGTTCTATCTCAGACCAAGGAGGGCTACACCTTC. The chain combines TRBV29-1 with TRBJ1-2; D unresolved. CDR1 SQVTM and CDR2 ANQGSEA come from the germline V gene. V dropped 5 bases and J dropped 8 bases, with 18 bases sitting between them. The CDR3 has 13 residues.

The CDR3 is CASSALTEPLEAFF. The CDR3 region has the DNA TGTGCCAGCAGCGCCCTGACAGAGCCTCTTGAAGCTTTCTTT. This chain joins TRBV9 and TRBJ1-1; weak D call: TRBD1 (5 bases). Germline V gene data show CDR1 as SGDLS and CDR2 as YYNGEE. The CDR3 sequence is 14 residues long. Trimming left V 3 bases short and J 7 bases short, with 16 bases between.

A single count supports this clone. The CDR3 loop reads CASSRQGALGYEQYF. In DNA, the CDR3 is TGTGCCAGCAGCAGACAGGGGGCGCTTGGCTACGAGCAGTACTTC. This chain links TRBV5-6 with TRBJ2-7, with 10 bases aligning to TRBD1. V was pared by 4 bases and J by 3 bases, with 7 bases of the junction left unmatched. CDR1 is SGHDT and CDR2 is YYEEEE in the germline V gene. This CDR3 spans 15 amino acids.

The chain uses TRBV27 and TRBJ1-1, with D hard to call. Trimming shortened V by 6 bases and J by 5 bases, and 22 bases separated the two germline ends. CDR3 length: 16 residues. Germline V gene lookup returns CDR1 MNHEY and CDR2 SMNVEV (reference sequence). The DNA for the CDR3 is TGTGCCAGCAGCCGCCTATCGTGGGCCTCGGGGACTGAAGCTTTCTTT. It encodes CASSRLSWASGTEAFF.

The CDR3 is CASSSTGSRQPQHF. The CDR3 DNA follows: TGTGCCAGCAGCTCGACAGGGAGTCGCCAGCCCCAGCATTTT. V gene TRBV7-9 combines with J gene TRBJ1-5; 7 nucleotides match TRBD1. The junction had 7 bases not matched to a gene; V was cut back by 4 bases and J by 7 bases. Per the germline V gene, CDR1 is SEHNR and CDR2 is FQNEAQ (reference sequence). The CDR3 sequence is 14 residues long.

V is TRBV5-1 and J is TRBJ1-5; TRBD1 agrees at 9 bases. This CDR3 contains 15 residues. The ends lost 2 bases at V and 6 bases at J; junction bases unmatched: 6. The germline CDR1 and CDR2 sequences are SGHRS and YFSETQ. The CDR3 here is CASSLQGAVGQPQHF. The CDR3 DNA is TGCGCCAGCAGCTTACAGGGGGCCGTGGGTCAGCCCCAGCATTTT.

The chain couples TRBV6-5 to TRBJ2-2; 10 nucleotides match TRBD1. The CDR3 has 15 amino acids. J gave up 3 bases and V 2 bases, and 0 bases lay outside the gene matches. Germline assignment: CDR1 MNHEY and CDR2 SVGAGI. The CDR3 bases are TGTGCCAGCAGTTACGGGACAGGGGACACCGGGGAGCTGTTTTTT. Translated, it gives CASSYGTGDTGELFF.

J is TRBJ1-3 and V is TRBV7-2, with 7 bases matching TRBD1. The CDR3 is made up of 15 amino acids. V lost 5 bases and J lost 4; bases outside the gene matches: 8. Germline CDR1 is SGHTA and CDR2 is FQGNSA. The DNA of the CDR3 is TGTGCCAGCAGCGGAATCAGGGGGTCCGGAAACACCATATATTTT. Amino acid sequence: CASSGIRGSGNTIYF.

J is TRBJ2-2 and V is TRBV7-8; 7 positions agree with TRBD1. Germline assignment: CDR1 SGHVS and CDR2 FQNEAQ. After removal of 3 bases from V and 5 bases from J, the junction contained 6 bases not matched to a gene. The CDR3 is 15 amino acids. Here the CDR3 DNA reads TGTGCCAGCAGCTTCGGATCACAGGGGACCGGGGAGCTGTTTTTT. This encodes CASSFGSQGTGELFF. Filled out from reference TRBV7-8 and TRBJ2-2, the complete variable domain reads GAGVSQSPRYKVAKRGQDVALRCDPISGHVSLFWYQQALGQGPEFLTYFQNEAQLDKSGLPSDRFFAERPEGSVSTLKIQRTQQEDSAVYLCASSFGSQGTGELFFGEGSRLTVL.

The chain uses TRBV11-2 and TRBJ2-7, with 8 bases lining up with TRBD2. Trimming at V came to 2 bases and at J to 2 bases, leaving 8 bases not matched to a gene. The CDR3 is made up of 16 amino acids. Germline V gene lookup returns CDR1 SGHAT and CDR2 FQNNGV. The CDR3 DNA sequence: TGTGCCAGCAGCTTACACGGCGGGGGGCCCCCCTACGAGCAGTACTTC. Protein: CASSLHGGGPPYEQYF.

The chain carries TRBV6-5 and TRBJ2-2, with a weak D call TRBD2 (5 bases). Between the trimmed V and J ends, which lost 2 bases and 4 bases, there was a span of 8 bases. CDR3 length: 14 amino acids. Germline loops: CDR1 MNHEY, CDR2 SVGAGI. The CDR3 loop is CASSYTRGTGELFF. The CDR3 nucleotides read TGTGCCAGCAGTTACACCCGGGGCACCGGGGAGCTGTTTTTT.

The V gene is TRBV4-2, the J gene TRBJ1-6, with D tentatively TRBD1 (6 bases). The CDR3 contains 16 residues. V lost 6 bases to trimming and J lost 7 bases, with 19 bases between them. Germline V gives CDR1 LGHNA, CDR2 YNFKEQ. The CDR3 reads CASREEQGRGNSPLHF. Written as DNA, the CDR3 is TGTGCCAGCAGAGAGGAACAGGGTCGTGGGAATTCACCCCTCCACTTT.

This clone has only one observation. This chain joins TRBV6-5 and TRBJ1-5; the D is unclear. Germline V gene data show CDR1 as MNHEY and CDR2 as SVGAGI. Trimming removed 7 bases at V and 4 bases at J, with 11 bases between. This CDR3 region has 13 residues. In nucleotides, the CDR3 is TGTGCCAGCATAAAAAATCCGAATCAGCCCCAGCATTTT. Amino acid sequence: CASIKNPNQPQHF.

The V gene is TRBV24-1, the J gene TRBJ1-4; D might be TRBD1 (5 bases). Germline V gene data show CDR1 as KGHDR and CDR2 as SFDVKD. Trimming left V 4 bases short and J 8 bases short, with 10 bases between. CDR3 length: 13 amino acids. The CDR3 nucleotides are TGTGCCACCAGTGAGGACAACAGAGAAAAACTGTTTTTT. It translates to CATSEDNREKLFF.

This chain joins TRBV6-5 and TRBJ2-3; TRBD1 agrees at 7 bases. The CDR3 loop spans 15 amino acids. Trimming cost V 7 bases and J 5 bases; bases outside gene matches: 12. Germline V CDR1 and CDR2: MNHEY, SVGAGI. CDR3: CASTVQGRGIDTQYF. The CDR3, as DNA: TGTGCCAGCACGGTACAGGGGCGCGGTATAGATACGCAGTATTTT.